Listed here are 30 T cell receptor beta chains from one sample, sequenced in a study of cytomegalovirus exposure and HLA in healthy donors. Repertoires were generated with immunoSEQ multiplex PCR, while TCRdb's copy carries only in-frame clones and drops some. The table lists about 130,000 clones, approximately 94% of them singletons. The sequenced sample was PBMCs. The receptors here all came from a man aged 18 to 30 in good health and CMV-seropositive.

The chain links TRBV28 to TRBJ2-2; D ambiguous. V lost 6 bases to trimming and J lost 5 bases, with 10 bases between them. Looked up from germline, CDR1 is MDHEN and CDR2 is SYDVKM. The length of the CDR3 is 13 residues. As DNA, the CDR3 is TGTGCCAGCAGCGAGACTGGTACCGGGGAGCTGTTTTTT. Residues: CASSETGTGELFF. Full variable domain (rest looked up from reference TRBV28 and TRBJ2-2): DVKVTQSSRYLVKRTGEKVFLECVQDMDHENMFWYRQDPGLGLRLIYFSYDVKMKEKGDIPEGYSVSREKKERFSLILESASTNQTSMYLCASSETGTGELFFGEGSRLTVL.

The chain employs TRBV5-1 and TRBJ2-3; TRBD1 is a possible D gene (6 bases). Trimming removed 0 bases at V and 3 bases at J, with 11 bases between. This CDR3 has 15 residues. Germline V gene data show CDR1 as SGHRS and CDR2 as YFSETQ. This CDR3 reads CASSLAGTSTDTQYF. The CDR3 DNA reads TGCGCCAGCAGCTTGGCGGGGACATCAACAGATACGCAGTATTTT.

The CDR3 is CASSKRCLTGKGGVNTEAFF. The CDR3 nucleotides read TGTGCCAGCAGCAAACGATGCCTTACAGGTAAGGGGGGGGTGAACACTGAAGCTTTCTTT. The rearrangement links TRBV21-1 to TRBJ1-1. TRBV21-1 is a recognized pseudogene. The CDR3 is made up of 20 amino acids.

The CDR3 nucleotides are TGTGCCAGCAGTTCGGAGCGGGAGGACCTCTCCTACGAGCAGTACTTC. Its translation: CASSSEREDLSYEQYF. This chain links TRBV6-5 with TRBJ2-7; 9 nucleotides agree with TRBD2. The CDR3 consists of 16 residues. CDR1 and CDR2 from the germline V gene are MNHEY and SVGAGI. V was clipped by 4 bases and J by 0 bases; unmatched bases: 7.

The J gene is TRBJ2-3, the V gene TRBV18; 11 bases align to TRBD2. J gave up 1 base and V 5 bases, and 2 bases lay outside the gene matches. The V gene's germline CDR1 is KGHSH and CDR2 LQKENI. The CDR3 has 15 residues. The CDR3 here is CASSELAGGTDTQYF. CDR3 DNA: TGTGCCAGCTCAGAACTAGCGGGAGGCACAGATACGCAGTATTTT.

The chain employs TRBV11-2 and TRBJ1-2, with 9 bases fitting TRBD1. The junction had 14 bases not matched to a gene; V was cut back by 5 bases and J by 7 bases. Germline V CDR1 and CDR2: SGHAT, FQNNGV. The CDR3 consists of 16 residues. The CDR3 loop is CASSRDRDRDEGGYTF. In DNA form, the CDR3 reads TGTGCCAGCAGCAGGGACAGGGACAGAGATGAGGGTGGCTACACCTTC.

This clone was recorded once. V and J are TRBV6-1 and TRBJ1-5; D gene ambiguous. V gave up 7 bases and J gave up 0 bases, with 13 bases separating them. The V gene's germline CDR1 is MNHNS and CDR2 SASEGT. The CDR3 consists of 15 residues. The DNA of the CDR3 is TGTGCCAGCACCTTAGTCCCCCATAGCAATCAGCCCCAGCATTTT. This encodes CASTLVPHSNQPQHF.

The chain uses TRBV6-5 and TRBJ2-2; 9 bases line up with TRBD1. CDR3 length: 15 amino acids. V gave up 2 bases and J gave up 5 bases; unmatched junction bases: 3. The V gene's germline CDR1 is MNHEY and CDR2 SVGAGI. CDR3 in DNA: TGTGCCAGCAGTTACGGGACAGGGCGAACCGGGGAGCTGTTTTTT. This gives the protein CASSYGTGRTGELFF.

A single count supports this clone. The chain uses TRBV6-1 and TRBJ1-6; D remains ambiguous. The CDR3 length is 15 residues. Trimming shortened V by 7 bases and J by 5 bases, and 15 bases separated the two germline ends. Germline V gene lookup returns CDR1 MNHNS and CDR2 SASEGT. The CDR3 protein is CASNLGRADNSPLHF. Written as DNA, the CDR3 is TGTGCCAGCAACCTTGGGAGGGCAGATAATTCACCCCTCCACTTT.

The chain employs TRBV4-1 and TRBJ2-7, with 8 bases fitting TRBD2. The CDR3 length is 16 residues. From germline, CDR1 is MGHRA and CDR2 YSYEKL. The V gene end was trimmed by 4 bases and the J gene end by 1 base; junction bases not matched to a gene: 9. The CDR3 reads CASSRGSGENSYEQYF. The CDR3 DNA sequence: TGCGCCAGCAGCCGAGGTAGCGGGGAGAATTCCTACGAGCAGTACTTC.

V is TRBV7-6 and J is TRBJ2-2; 7 nucleotides align to TRBD1. The germline V gene encodes CDR1 SGHVS and CDR2 FNYEAQ. The trim removed 5 bases at V and 6 bases at J, leaving 9 bases unmatched. The CDR3 extends over 15 amino acids. Written as DNA, the CDR3 is TGTGCCAGCAGCCCGACAGGGATCCAGTCCGGGGAGCTGTTTTTT. Translation: CASSPTGIQSGELFF.

V and J are TRBV25-1 and TRBJ1-1, with a possible D match to TRBD1 (6 bases). This CDR3 region has 15 residues. Germline V gene data show CDR1 as MGHDK and CDR2 as SYGVNS. V was trimmed by 1 base and J by 5 bases, leaving 14 bases between them. DNA for the CDR3: TGTGCCAGCAGTGAATTCCGCCAGGGGCGGACTGAAGCTTTCTTT. It codes for CASSEFRQGRTEAFF.

This sequence joins TRBV4-1 and TRBJ2-1; TRBD2 matches at 15 bases. There are 17 residues in the CDR3. Germline lookup yields CDR1 MGHRA and CDR2 YSYEKL. Trimming took 4 bases from V and 1 from J; bases not matched to a gene: 2. CDR3 protein: CASSPGLAGGSYNEQFF. The CDR3 DNA reads as TGCGCCAGCAGCCCCGGACTAGCGGGAGGGTCCTACAATGAGCAGTTCTTC.

This rearrangement joins TRBV7-6 to TRBJ2-5; unclear D gene. Trimming shortened V by 6 bases and J by 0 bases, and 8 bases separated the two germline ends. In germline, CDR1 is SGHVS, CDR2 FNYEAQ. This CDR3 contains 13 residues. CDR3 sequence: CASSWQYQETQYF. The CDR3 coding sequence is TGTGCCAGCAGTTGGCAGTACCAAGAGACCCAGTACTTC.

The chain links TRBV5-1 to TRBJ2-2; D unclear. Trimming took 2 bases from V and 7 from J, leaving 15 bases between them. The CDR3 has 15 amino acids. Germline CDR1 reads SGHRS; CDR2 reads YFSETQ. The CDR3 region is CASSFAGPDGGELFF. The CDR3, as DNA: TGCGCCAGCAGCTTCGCAGGCCCGGATGGCGGGGAGCTGTTTTTT.

The V call is TRBV4-1, the J call TRBJ2-1, with 9 bases identical to TRBD1. This CDR3 contains 17 residues. From germline, CDR1 is MGHRA and CDR2 YSYEKL. The trim removed 6 bases at V and 6 bases at J, leaving 15 bases unmatched. CDR3 residues: CASSLPAGTGRGNEQFF. As DNA, the CDR3 is TGCGCCAGCAGTCTACCCGCCGGGACAGGGAGGGGCAATGAGCAGTTCTTC.

V and J are TRBV6-1 and TRBJ1-2, with a tentative D call TRBD1 (6 bases). Germline V gives CDR1 MNHNS, CDR2 SASEGT. V was cut by 5 bases and J by 3 bases, with 10 bases left in between. CDR3 length: 13 residues. The DNA for the CDR3 is TGTGCCAGCAGTCCGGGGGGCGACTATGGCTACACCTTC. Residues: CASSPGGDYGYTF.

The J gene is TRBJ2-5, the V gene TRBV6-1; possible D gene TRBD1, 6 bases. The germline V gene has CDR1 MNHNS and CDR2 SASEGT. The V end lost 4 bases, the J end lost 2 bases, and 20 bases lay between the germline ends. The length of the CDR3 is 17 residues. The CDR3 sequence is CASSGHDRDIRQETQYF. The CDR3 DNA is TGTGCCAGCAGTGGCCATGATCGGGACATTAGGCAAGAGACCCAGTACTTC.

The J gene is TRBJ2-5, the V gene TRBV5-1; 7 bases agree with TRBD2. The CDR3 spans 15 residues. Germline CDR1 and CDR2: SGHRS and YFSETQ. Losses at the gene ends were 1 base for V and 2 bases for J; bases not matched to a gene: 5. The chain's CDR3 is CASSLLPAGQETQYF. The CDR3 DNA reads TGCGCCAGCAGCTTGTTGCCAGCGGGGCAAGAGACCCAGTACTTC.

This chain connects TRBV7-2 to TRBJ2-1, with 12 bases matching TRBD2. This CDR3 is 19 amino acids long. The germline CDR1 and CDR2 sequences are SGHTA and FQGNSA. The ends lost 0 bases at V and 15 bases at J; junction bases unmatched: 21. The CDR3 protein is CASSLAHSTLPGTSGPRFF. The DNA of the CDR3 is TGTGCCAGCAGCTTAGCTCATAGTACCCTCCCCGGGACTAGCGGGCCCCGGTTCTTC.

This chain joins TRBV5-4 and TRBJ2-5; 13 nucleotides align to TRBD2. With 4 bases clipped from V and 4 bases from J, the junction kept 7 bases outside the gene matches. Germline V CDR1 and CDR2: SGHNT, YYREEE (reference sequence). This CDR3 spans 16 amino acids. The CDR3 DNA reads as TGTGCCAGCAGCAACGGACTAGCGGGAGTAGGAGAGACCCAGTACTTC. The encoded protein is CASSNGLAGVGETQYF.

The chain uses TRBV2 and TRBJ2-2, with 8 bases aligning to TRBD2. This CDR3 region has 16 residues. Per the germline V gene, CDR1 is SNHLY and CDR2 is FYNNEI. J gave up 3 bases and V 2 bases, and 5 bases lay outside the gene matches. Here the CDR3 reads CASSEMGGLDTGELFF. The DNA for the CDR3 is TGTGCCAGCAGTGAAATGGGGGGACTAGACACCGGGGAGCTGTTTTTT. Looking up the rest from reference TRBV2 and TRBJ2-2 gives the full variable domain: EPEVTQTPSHQVTQMGQEVILRCVPISNHLYFYWYRQILGQKVEFLVSFYNNEISEKSEIFDDQFSVERPDGSNFTLKIRSTKLEDSAMYFCASSEMGGLDTGELFFGEGSRLTVL.

The V and J genes are TRBV30 and TRBJ1-6, with 7 bases aligning to TRBD1. Germline V lookup: CDR1 GTSNPN, CDR2 SVGIG (reference sequence). The CDR3 is 15 amino acids. J gave up 9 bases and V 0 bases, and 8 bases lay outside the gene matches. The DNA of the CDR3 is TGTGCCTGGAGTGTAGGAACAGGGGCAGGTTCACCCCTCCACTTT. Protein sequence: CAWSVGTGAGSPLHF.

The CDR3 region has the DNA TGCGCCAGCAGCCACACCAGCGGAAGCACAGATACGCAGTATTTT. This translates into CASSHTSGSTDTQYF. The chain carries TRBV5-1 and TRBJ2-3, with a possible D match to TRBD2 (5 bases). This CDR3 contains 15 residues. Trimming cost V 4 bases and J 0 bases, with 12 bases left between them. Germline-derived CDR1 and CDR2 are SGHRS and YFSETQ.

This clone has just one count. The CDR3 DNA sequence: TGTGCCAGCAGTTCTTCCGGGGGGGGCTCCTACAATGAGCAGTTCTTC. Translating it yields CASSSSGGGSYNEQFF. The chain couples TRBV27 to TRBJ2-1; TRBD2 matches 8 bases. V lost 4 bases to trimming and J lost 0 bases; unmatched junction nucleotides: 5. The germline V gene has CDR1 MNHEY and CDR2 SMNVEV (reference sequence). The CDR3 covers 16 residues.

The V gene is TRBV7-9, the J gene TRBJ2-1; D might be TRBD2 (5 bases). Germline V gives CDR1 SEHNR, CDR2 FQNEAQ (reference sequence). Trimming pared 5 bases from V and 8 bases from J, leaving 10 bases between. This CDR3 has 12 residues. The CDR3: CASSVLGYEQFF. In nucleotides, the CDR3 is TGTGCCAGCAGCGTACTAGGGTATGAGCAGTTCTTC.

The rearrangement links TRBV10-3 to TRBJ1-5; D unresolved. Trimming took off 0 bases at V and 5 bases at J, with 8 bases between the two ends. The germline V gene has CDR1 ENHRY and CDR2 SYGVKD. CDR3 length: 14 residues. CDR3 in DNA: TGTGCCATCAGTGAGTCAAGGGAGGATCAGCCCCAGCATTTT. Residues: CAISESREDQPQHF.

V gene TRBV4-1 combines with J gene TRBJ2-1, with D maybe TRBD2 (6 bases). This CDR3 region has 18 residues. CDR1 MGHRA and CDR2 YSYEKL come from the germline V gene. V lost 2 bases to trimming and J lost 10 bases, with 27 bases between them. The CDR3 protein is CASSQPPGVPRGPEEQFF. In DNA, the CDR3 is TGCGCCAGCAGCCAACCCCCCGGGGTTCCGCGGGGTCCGGAAGAGCAGTTCTTC.

The rearrangement joins TRBV6-6 to TRBJ1-5, with D uncertain. Trimming took off 7 bases at V and 9 bases at J, with 13 bases between the two ends. There are 12 residues in the CDR3. Germline assignment: CDR1 MNHNY and CDR2 SVGAGI (reference sequence). For the CDR3, the DNA is TGTGCCAGCACCGAGGGTGGTCGGCCCCAGCATTTT. It encodes CASTEGGRPQHF.

The chain recombines TRBV19 with TRBJ2-3; 7 bases are a match to TRBD1. Germline CDR1 and CDR2: LNHDA and SQIVND (reference sequence). V was pared by 1 base and J by 0 bases, with 10 bases of the junction left unmatched. CDR3 length: 18 residues. The DNA for the CDR3 is TGTGCCAGTAGTATAGTTTACCGAGACAGGGCCAGCACAGATACGCAGTATTTT. Amino acid sequence: CASSIVYRDRASTDTQYF.